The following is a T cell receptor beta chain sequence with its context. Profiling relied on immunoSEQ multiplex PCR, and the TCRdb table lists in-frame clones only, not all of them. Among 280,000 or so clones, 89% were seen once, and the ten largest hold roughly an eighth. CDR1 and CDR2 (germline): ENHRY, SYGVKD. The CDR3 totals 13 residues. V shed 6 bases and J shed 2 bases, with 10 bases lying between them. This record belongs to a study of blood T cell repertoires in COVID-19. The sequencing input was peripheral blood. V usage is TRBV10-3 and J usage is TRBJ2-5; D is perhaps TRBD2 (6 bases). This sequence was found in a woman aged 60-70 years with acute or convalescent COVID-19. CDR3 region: CAISPGLQETQYF. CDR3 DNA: TGTGCCATCAGCCCGGGACTGCAAGAGACCCAGTACTTC.